One sample yielded the 4 T cell receptor beta chains listed below, sequenced in a study of identical twins. TCRdb re-derived calls from the 5' RACE reads in MiXCR, one entry per CDR3 protein. The sample has about 520,000 distinct CDR3 sequences, around 20% seen once. These data also formed part of another study, on T cells expressing NK-cell markers.

The specimen sequenced was CD4+ T cells sorted from blood. These TCRs come from a woman in her late teens or twenties in good health.

This clonotype was counted between two and nine times. V is TRBV12-3 or TRBV12-4 and J is TRBJ1-1; no reliable D call. The CDR3 runs 12 residues. V was cut by 6 bases and J by 1 base, with 6 bases left in between. This CDR3 is CASRPQNTEAFF. The CDR3 nucleotides read TGTGCCAGCAGACCCCAGAACACTGAAGCTTTCTTT.

This sequence joins TRBV11-2 and TRBJ2-2; D is unclear. The CDR3 spans 11 residues. Trimming pared 8 bases from V and 6 bases from J, leaving 7 bases between. Germline loops: CDR1 SGHAT, CDR2 FQNNGV. CDR3 protein: CASRSAGELFF. The CDR3 nucleotides read TGTGCCAGCCGCTCGGCCGGGGAGCTGTTTTTT.

This clonotype was observed a few times. In nucleotides, the CDR3 is TGTGCCAGCAGCTTAGTCGGCGGGGGCTACGAGCAGTACTTC. Protein: CASSLVGGGYEQYF. The chain couples TRBV7-2 to TRBJ2-7; 7 bases match TRBD2. Germline values: CDR1 SGHTA, CDR2 FQGNSA. This CDR3 spans 14 amino acids. J gave up 3 bases and V 1 base, and 3 bases lay outside the gene matches. Filled out from reference TRBV7-2 and TRBJ2-7, the complete variable domain reads GAGVSQSPSNKVTEKGKDVELRCDPISGHTALYWYRQSLGQGLEFLIYFQGNSAPDKSGLPSDRFSAERTGGSVSTLTIQRTQQEDSAVYLCASSLVGGGYEQYFGPGTRLTVT.

CDR3 sequence reads: CASSLISGTQYF. The CDR3 bases are TGTGCCAGCAGCCTAATATCCGGGACCCAGTACTTC. V gene TRBV11-3 combines with J gene TRBJ2-5; D is unresolved. From germline, CDR1 is SGHNT and CDR2 YENEEA. Trimming pared 5 bases from V and 7 bases from J, leaving 11 bases between. This CDR3 has 12 amino acids.